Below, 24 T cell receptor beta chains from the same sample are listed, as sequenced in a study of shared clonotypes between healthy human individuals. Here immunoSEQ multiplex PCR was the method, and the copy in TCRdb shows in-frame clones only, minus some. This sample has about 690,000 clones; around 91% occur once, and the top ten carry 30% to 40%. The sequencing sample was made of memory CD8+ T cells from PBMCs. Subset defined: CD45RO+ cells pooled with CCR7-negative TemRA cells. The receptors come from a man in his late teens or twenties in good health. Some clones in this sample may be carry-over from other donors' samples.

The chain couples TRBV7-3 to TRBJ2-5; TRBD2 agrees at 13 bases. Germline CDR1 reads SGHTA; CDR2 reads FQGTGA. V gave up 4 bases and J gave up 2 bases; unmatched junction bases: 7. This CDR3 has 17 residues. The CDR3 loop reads CASSSGLAGAWQETQYF. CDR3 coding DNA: TGTGCCAGCAGCTCCGGACTAGCGGGAGCGTGGCAAGAGACCCAGTACTTC.

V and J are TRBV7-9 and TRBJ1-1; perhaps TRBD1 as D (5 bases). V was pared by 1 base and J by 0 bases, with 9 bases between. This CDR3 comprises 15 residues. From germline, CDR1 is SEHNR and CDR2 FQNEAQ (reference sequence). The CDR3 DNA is TGTGCCAGCAGCTTAGGAACGACAGTGAACACTGAAGCTTTCTTT. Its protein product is CASSLGTTVNTEAFF. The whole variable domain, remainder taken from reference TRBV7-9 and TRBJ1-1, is DTGVSQNPRHKITKRGQNVTFRCDPISEHNRLYWYRQTLGQGPEFLTYFQNEAQLEKSRLLSDRFSAERPKGSFSTLEIQRTEQGDSAMYLCASSLGTTVNTEAFFGQGTRLTVV.

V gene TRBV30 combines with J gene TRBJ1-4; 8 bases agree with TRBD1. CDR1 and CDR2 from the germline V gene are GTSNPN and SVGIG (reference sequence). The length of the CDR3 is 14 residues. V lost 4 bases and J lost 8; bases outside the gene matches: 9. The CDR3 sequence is CAWTPDRDREKLFF. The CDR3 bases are TGTGCCTGGACCCCGGACAGGGATCGCGAAAAACTGTTTTTT.

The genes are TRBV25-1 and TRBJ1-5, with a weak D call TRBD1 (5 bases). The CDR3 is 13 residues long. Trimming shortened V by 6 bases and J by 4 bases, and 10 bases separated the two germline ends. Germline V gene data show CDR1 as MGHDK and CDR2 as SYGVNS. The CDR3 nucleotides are TGTGCCAGCAGCGGACGGGGGAATCAGCCCCAGCATTTT. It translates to CASSGRGNQPQHF.

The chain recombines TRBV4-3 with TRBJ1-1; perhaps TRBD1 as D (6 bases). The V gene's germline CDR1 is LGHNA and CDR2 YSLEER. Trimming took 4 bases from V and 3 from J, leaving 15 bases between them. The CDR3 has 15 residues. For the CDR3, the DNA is TGCGCCAGCAGCCCACACACAGGGTCGGACACTGAAGCTTTCTTT. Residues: CASSPHTGSDTEAFF.

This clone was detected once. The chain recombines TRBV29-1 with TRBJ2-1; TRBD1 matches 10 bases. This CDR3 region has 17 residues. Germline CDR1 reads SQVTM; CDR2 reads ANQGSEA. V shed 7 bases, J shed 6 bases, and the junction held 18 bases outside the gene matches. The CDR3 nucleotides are TGCAGCGCCCTAGGGGTAGTAGGGACAGGGGAATTCAATGAGCAGTTCTTC. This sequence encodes CSALGVVGTGEFNEQFF.

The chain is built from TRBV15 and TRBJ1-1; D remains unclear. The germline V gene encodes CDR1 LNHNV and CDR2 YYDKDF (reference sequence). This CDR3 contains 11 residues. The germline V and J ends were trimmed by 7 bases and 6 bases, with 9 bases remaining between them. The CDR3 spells CATISKAEAFF. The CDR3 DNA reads TGTGCCACCATCTCGAAAGCTGAAGCTTTCTTT.

CDR3 nucleotides: TGCGCCAGCAGCTTGGCGGCAGTGAGCTCCTACGAGCAGTACTTC. Residues: CASSLAAVSSYEQYF. The V gene is TRBV5-1, the J gene TRBJ2-7; D gene unclear. This CDR3 spans 15 amino acids. The germline V gene encodes CDR1 SGHRS and CDR2 YFSETQ. V lost 0 bases and J 0 bases, leaving 10 bases between the germline ends.

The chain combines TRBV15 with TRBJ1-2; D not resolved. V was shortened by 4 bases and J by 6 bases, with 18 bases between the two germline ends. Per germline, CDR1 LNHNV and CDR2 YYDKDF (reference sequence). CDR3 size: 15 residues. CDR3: CATSISTAPRDGYTF. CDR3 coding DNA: TGTGCCACCAGCATTTCTACTGCTCCGAGAGATGGCTACACCTTC.

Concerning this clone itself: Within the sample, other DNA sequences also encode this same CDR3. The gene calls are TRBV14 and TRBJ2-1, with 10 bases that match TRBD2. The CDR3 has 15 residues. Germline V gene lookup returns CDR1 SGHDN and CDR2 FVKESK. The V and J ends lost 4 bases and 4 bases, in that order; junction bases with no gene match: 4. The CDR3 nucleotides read TGTGCCAGCAGCCTCGGACTAGCGGCTTACAATGAGCAGTTCTTC. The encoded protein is CASSLGLAAYNEQFF. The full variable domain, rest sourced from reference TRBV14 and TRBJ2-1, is EAGVTQFPSHSVIEKGQTVTLRCDPISGHDNLYWYRRVMGKEIKFLLHFVKESKQDESGMPNNRFLAERTGGTYSTLKVQPAELEDSGVYFCASSLGLAAYNEQFFGPGTRLTVL.

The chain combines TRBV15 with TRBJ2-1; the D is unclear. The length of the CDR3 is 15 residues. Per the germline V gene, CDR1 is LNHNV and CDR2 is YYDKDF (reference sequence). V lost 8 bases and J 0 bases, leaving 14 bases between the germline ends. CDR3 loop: CATYPSASSYNEQFF. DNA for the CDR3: TGTGCCACCTACCCCAGCGCTAGCTCCTACAATGAGCAGTTCTTC. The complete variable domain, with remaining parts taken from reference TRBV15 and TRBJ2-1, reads DAMVIQNPRYQVTQFGKPVTLSCSQTLNHNVMYWYQQKSSQAPKLLFHYYDKDFNNEADTPDNFQSRRPNTSFCFLDIRSPGLGDTAMYLCATYPSASSYNEQFFGPGTRLTVL.

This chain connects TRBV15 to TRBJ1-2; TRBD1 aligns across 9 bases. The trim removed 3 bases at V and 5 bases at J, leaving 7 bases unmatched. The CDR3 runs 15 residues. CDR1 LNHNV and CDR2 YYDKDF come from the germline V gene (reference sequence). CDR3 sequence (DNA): TGTGCCACCAGCAGCACAGGGGGCTGGTGGTATGGCTACACCTTC. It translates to CATSSTGGWWYGYTF. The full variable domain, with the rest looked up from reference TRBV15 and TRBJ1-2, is DAMVIQNPRYQVTQFGKPVTLSCSQTLNHNVMYWYQQKSSQAPKLLFHYYDKDFNNEADTPDNFQSRRPNTSFCFLDIRSPGLGDTAMYLCATSSTGGWWYGYTFGSGTRLTVV.

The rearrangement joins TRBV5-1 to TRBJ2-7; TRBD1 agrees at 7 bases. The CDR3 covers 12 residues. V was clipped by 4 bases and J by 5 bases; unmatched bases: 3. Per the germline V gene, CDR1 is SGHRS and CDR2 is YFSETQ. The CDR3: CASSEDRNEQYF. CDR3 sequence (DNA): TGCGCCAGCAGCGAGGACAGGAACGAGCAGTACTTC.

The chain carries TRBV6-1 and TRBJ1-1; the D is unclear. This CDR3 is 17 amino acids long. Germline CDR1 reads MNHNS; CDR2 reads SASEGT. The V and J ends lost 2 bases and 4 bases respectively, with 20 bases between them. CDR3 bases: TGTGCCAGCAGTGAACGGTTTCCCGTAGGGTATGGCACTGAAGCTTTCTTT. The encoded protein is CASSERFPVGYGTEAFF.

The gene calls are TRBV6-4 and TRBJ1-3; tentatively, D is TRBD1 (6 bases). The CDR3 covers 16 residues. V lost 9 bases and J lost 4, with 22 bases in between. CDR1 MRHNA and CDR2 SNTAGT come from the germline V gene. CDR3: CARHIMDRATGNTIYF. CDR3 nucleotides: TGTGCCAGACATATAATGGACAGAGCGACGGGAAACACCATATATTTT.

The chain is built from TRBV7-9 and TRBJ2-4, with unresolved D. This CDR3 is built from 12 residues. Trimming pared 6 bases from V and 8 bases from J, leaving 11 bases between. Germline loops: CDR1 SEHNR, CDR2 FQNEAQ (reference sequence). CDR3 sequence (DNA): TGTGCCAGCAGTTGGGGTCGGGACATTCAGTACTTC. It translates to CASSWGRDIQYF. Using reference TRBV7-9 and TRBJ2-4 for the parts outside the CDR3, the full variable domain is DTGVSQNPRHKITKRGQNVTFRCDPISEHNRLYWYRQTLGQGPEFLTYFQNEAQLEKSRLLSDRFSAERPKGSFSTLEIQRTEQGDSAMYLCASSWGRDIQYFGAGTRLSVL.

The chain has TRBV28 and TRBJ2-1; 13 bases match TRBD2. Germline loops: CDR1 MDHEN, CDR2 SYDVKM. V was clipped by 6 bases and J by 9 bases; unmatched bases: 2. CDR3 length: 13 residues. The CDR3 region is CASSRTSGSEQFF. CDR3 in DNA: TGTGCCAGCAGCCGGACTAGCGGGAGTGAGCAGTTCTTC.

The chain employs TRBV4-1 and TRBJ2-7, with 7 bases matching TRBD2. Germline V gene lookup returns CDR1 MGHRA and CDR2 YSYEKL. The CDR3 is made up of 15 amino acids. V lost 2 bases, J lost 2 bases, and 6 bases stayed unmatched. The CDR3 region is CASSQMREITYEQYF. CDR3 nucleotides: TGCGCCAGCAGCCAAATGCGGGAGATCACCTACGAGCAGTACTTC.

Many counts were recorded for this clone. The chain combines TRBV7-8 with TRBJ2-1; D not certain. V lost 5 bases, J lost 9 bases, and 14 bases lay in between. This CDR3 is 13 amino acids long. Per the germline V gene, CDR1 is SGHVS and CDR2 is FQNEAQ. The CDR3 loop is CASSRREDSEQFF. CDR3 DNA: TGTGCCAGCAGCCGGCGAGAAGATAGTGAGCAGTTCTTC.

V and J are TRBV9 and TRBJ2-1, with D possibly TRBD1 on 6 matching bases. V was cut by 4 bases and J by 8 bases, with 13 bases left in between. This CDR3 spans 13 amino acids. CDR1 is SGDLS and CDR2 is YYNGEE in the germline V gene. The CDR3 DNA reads TGTGCCAGCAGCCCCGGACAGCCCCATGAGCAGTTCTTC. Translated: CASSPGQPHEQFF.

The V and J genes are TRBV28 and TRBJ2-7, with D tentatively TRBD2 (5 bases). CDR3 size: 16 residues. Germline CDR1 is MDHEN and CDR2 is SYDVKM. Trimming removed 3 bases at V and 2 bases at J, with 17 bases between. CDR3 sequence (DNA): TGTGCCAGCAGTTTCCCGGAGGTTGGGAACCCCTACGAGCAGTACTTC. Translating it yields CASSFPEVGNPYEQYF.

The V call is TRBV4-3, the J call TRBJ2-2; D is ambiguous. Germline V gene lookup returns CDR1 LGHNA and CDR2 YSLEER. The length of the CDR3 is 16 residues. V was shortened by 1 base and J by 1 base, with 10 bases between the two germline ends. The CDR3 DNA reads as TGCGCCAGCAGCCAAGGATTGTCCATGAACACCGGGGAGCTGTTTTTT. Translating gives CASSQGLSMNTGELFF.

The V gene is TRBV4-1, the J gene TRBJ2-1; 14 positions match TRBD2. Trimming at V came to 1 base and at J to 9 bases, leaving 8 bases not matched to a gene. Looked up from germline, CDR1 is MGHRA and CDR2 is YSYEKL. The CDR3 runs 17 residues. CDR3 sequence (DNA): TGCGCCAGCAGCCAAGTTATGATGACTAGCGGGAGGGTTGAGCAGTTCTTC. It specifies CASSQVMMTSGRVEQFF.

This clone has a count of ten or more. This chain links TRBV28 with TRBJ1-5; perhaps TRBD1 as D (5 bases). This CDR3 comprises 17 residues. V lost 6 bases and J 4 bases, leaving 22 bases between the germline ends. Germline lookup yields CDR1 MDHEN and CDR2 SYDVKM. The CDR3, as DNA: TGTGCCAGCAGCCCGCGGGTTAAGGGGTTGAAGAATCAGCCCCAGCATTTT. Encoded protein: CASSPRVKGLKNQPQHF.